Below, 20 T cell receptor beta chains from the same sample are listed, as sequenced in a study of T cell responses to AZD1222 COVID-19 vaccine. The data were produced by immunoSEQ multiplex PCR, yet TCRdb's version contains in-frame clones alone and is incomplete. The table has about 150,000 clones, roughly nine tenths seen once. Source: peripheral blood, taken 28 days after the second AZD1222 dose. The receptors were gathered from an adult who received the AZD1222 COVID-19 vaccine.

This sequence joins TRBV20-1 and TRBJ1-1; tentatively, D is TRBD1 (6 bases). Germline lookup yields CDR1 DFQATT and CDR2 SNEGSKA (reference sequence). CDR3 length: 11 residues. CDR3 in amino acids: CRAQGSAEAFF. CDR3 coding DNA: TGCAGAGCTCAGGGGTCGGCTGAAGCTTTCTTT.

DNA of the CDR3: TGTGCCAGCAGCCAATTGGGACTAGCGGGAGACGAGCAGTACTTC. It specifies CASSQLGLAGDEQYF. This chain joins TRBV28 and TRBJ2-7; 14 bases map to TRBD2. Germline loops: CDR1 MDHEN, CDR2 SYDVKM. The CDR3 has 15 residues. J gave up 5 bases and V 6 bases, and 6 bases lay outside the gene matches.

This rearrangement joins TRBV5-5 to TRBJ2-5; the D is unclear. The CDR3 contains 14 residues. The germline gives CDR1 SGHKS, CDR2 YYEKEE (reference sequence). V gave up 0 bases and J gave up 1 base, with 7 bases separating them. The CDR3 here is CASSLAASQETQYF. For the CDR3, the DNA is TGTGCCAGCAGCTTGGCCGCTTCCCAAGAGACCCAGTACTTC.

This sequence joins TRBV10-2 and TRBJ1-1, with TRBD1 identical over 9 bases. Trimming cost V 3 bases and J 8 bases; bases outside gene matches: 10. The germline V gene encodes CDR1 WSHSY and CDR2 SAAADI. The CDR3 is made up of 15 amino acids. The CDR3 loop reads CASSDPGGTGREAFF. CDR3 bases: TGCGCCAGCAGTGACCCCGGGGGGACAGGGAGAGAAGCTTTCTTT.

CDR3 residues: CSALTDTQYF. The CDR3 DNA follows: TGCAGTGCCCTCACAGATACGCAGTATTTT. The chain combines TRBV20-1 with TRBJ2-3; D remains unclear. V lost 6 bases and J lost 2, with 3 bases in between. The CDR3 spans 10 residues. Germline values: CDR1 DFQATT, CDR2 SNEGSKA (reference sequence).

The V call is TRBV10-3, the J call TRBJ1-2, with 10 bases that match TRBD1. V shed 6 bases and J 3 bases; nucleotides not matched to a gene: 7. The CDR3 totals 15 residues. Germline V CDR1 and CDR2: ENHRY, SYGVKD. DNA of the CDR3: TGTGCCATCAGCCCCACGGGACAGGGGTACTATGGCTACACCTTC. Amino acids: CAISPTGQGYYGYTF.

The rearrangement links TRBV5-5 to TRBJ1-5; D perhaps matches TRBD1 (6 bases). This CDR3 is built from 17 residues. V was clipped by 5 bases and J by 0 bases, with 18 bases between them. CDR1 SGHKS and CDR2 YYEKEE come from the germline V gene (reference sequence). The chain's CDR3 is CASSARGSGHSNQPQHF. In nucleotides, the CDR3 is TGTGCCAGCAGTGCGAGGGGGTCGGGACATAGCAATCAGCCCCAGCATTTT.

The chain combines TRBV24-1 with TRBJ1-3; possible D gene TRBD1, 5 bases. V dropped 4 bases and J dropped 4 bases, with 7 bases sitting between them. From germline, CDR1 is KGHDR and CDR2 SFDVKD. This CDR3 has 13 amino acids. The CDR3, as DNA: TGTGCCACCAGTGAGGGGGTCGGAAACACCATATATTTT. It codes for CATSEGVGNTIYF.

The chain is built from TRBV12-5 and TRBJ2-5; 8 nucleotides line up with TRBD2. The CDR3 is made up of 14 amino acids. V shed 6 bases, J shed 6 bases, and the junction held 9 bases outside the gene matches. Germline loops: CDR1 LGHNT, CDR2 FRNRAP. CDR3 residues: CASGLGLDVKTQYF. CDR3 in DNA: TGTGCTAGTGGGCTGGGACTAGATGTTAAGACCCAGTACTTC.

The chain carries TRBV9 and TRBJ2-3; D is possibly TRBD2 (6 bases). V gave up 4 bases and J gave up 2 bases, with 17 bases separating them. Germline V gene sequence: CDR1 SGDLS, CDR2 YYNGEE. CDR3 size: 16 residues. DNA for the CDR3: TGTGCCAGCAGCTTAGGGGACTTTCAGTACACAGATACGCAGTATTTT. This sequence encodes CASSLGDFQYTDTQYF.

The V call is TRBV19, the J call TRBJ1-3; D remains ambiguous. Germline-derived CDR1 and CDR2 are LNHDA and SQIVND (reference sequence). The CDR3 extends over 13 amino acids. Between the trimmed V and J ends, which lost 7 bases and 0 bases, there was a span of 7 bases. The CDR3 is CASKADSGNTIYF. CDR3 DNA sequence: TGTGCCAGTAAGGCTGACTCTGGAAACACCATATATTTT.

The chain carries TRBV27 and TRBJ2-2; the match to TRBD2 covers 13 bases. Trimming removed 2 bases from V and 2 bases from J; junction bases left unmatched: 8. The CDR3 runs 19 residues. Looked up from germline, CDR1 is MNHEY and CDR2 is SMNVEV (reference sequence). The CDR3 DNA is TGTGCCAGCAGTTTACGGCGGGGGACTAGCGGGATCAACACCGGGGAGCTGTTTTTT. Its translation is CASSLRRGTSGINTGELFF.

The chain joins TRBV28 to TRBJ1-2; TRBD1 is a possible D gene (5 bases). Trimming stripped 6 bases from V and 1 base from J, with 9 bases between. The CDR3 consists of 13 residues. Germline CDR1 is MDHEN and CDR2 is SYDVKM. The CDR3 bases are TGTGCCAGCAGATTCCAGGGTAACTATGGCTACACCTTC. Translating gives CASRFQGNYGYTF.

This clone has only one observation. The chain couples TRBV7-2 to TRBJ2-6; D call uncertain. Trimming shortened V by 7 bases and J by 0 bases, and 10 bases separated the two germline ends. CDR3 length equals 15 residues. In germline, CDR1 is SGHTA, CDR2 FQGNSA. This chain's CDR3 is CASNFKGSGANVLTF. CDR3 DNA sequence: TGTGCCAGCAACTTCAAGGGCTCTGGGGCCAACGTCCTGACTTTC. The whole variable domain, remainder taken from reference TRBV7-2 and TRBJ2-6, is GAGVSQSPSNKVTEKGKDVELRCDPISGHTALYWYRQSLGQGLEFLIYFQGNSAPDKSGLPSDRFSAERTGGSVSTLTIQRTQQEDSAVYLCASNFKGSGANVLTFGAGSRLTVL.

The rearrangement uses TRBV5-5 and TRBJ2-3; D is perhaps TRBD2 (5 bases). Trimming stripped 2 bases from V and 5 bases from J, with 12 bases between. This CDR3 contains 14 residues. In germline, CDR1 is SGHKS, CDR2 YYEKEE (reference sequence). Here the CDR3 DNA reads TGTGCCAGCAGCTTAGGAGCTAGCCTAGATACGCAGTATTTT. Protein product: CASSLGASLDTQYF.

The chain combines TRBV24-1 with TRBJ1-5, with 7 bases identical to TRBD1. The CDR3 contains 13 residues. The junction had 6 bases not matched to a gene; V was cut back by 7 bases and J by 7 bases. Germline CDR1 reads KGHDR; CDR2 reads SFDVKD. The CDR3 here is CATRQGIGQPQHF. Here the CDR3 DNA reads TGTGCCACCAGACAGGGGATAGGACAGCCCCAGCATTTT.

The chain recombines TRBV7-8 with TRBJ2-7, with 10 bases identical to TRBD2. This CDR3 spans 16 amino acids. The V segment lost 6 bases and the J segment 6 bases; nucleotides outside the gene matches: 14. Germline-derived CDR1 and CDR2 are SGHVS and FQNEAQ. The CDR3 loop is CASSQSGRARIGEQYF. CDR3 bases: TGTGCCAGCAGTCAAAGCGGGAGGGCCCGCATCGGCGAGCAGTACTTC.

This chain connects TRBV28 to TRBJ1-2; 7 bases match TRBD1. Germline V lookup: CDR1 MDHEN, CDR2 SYDVKM. The V gene end was trimmed by 5 bases and the J gene end by 4 bases; junction bases not matched to a gene: 1. The CDR3 consists of 12 residues. The CDR3 DNA follows: TGTGCCAGCAGTACAGGGGCCTATGGCTACACCTTC. Amino acid sequence: CASSTGAYGYTF.

In nucleotides, the CDR3 is TGTGCCATCAGCCCCGGCAGGGGGGGTGAAAAACTGTTTTTT. Amino acid sequence: CAISPGRGGEKLFF. V usage is TRBV10-3 and J usage is TRBJ1-4; TRBD1 matches 7 bases. The germline CDR1 and CDR2 sequences are ENHRY and SYGVKD. This CDR3 contains 14 residues. V shed 6 bases, J shed 7 bases, and the junction held 8 bases outside the gene matches.

This chain links TRBV7-8 with TRBJ2-5; D uncertain. V lost 3 bases to trimming and J lost 3 bases, with 17 bases between them. The CDR3 loop spans 16 amino acids. Germline V gene sequence: CDR1 SGHVS, CDR2 FQNEAQ. CDR3 DNA: TGTGCCAGCAGCTTCTCATCGAGAACTCACAAAGAGACCCAGTACTTC. This sequence encodes CASSFSSRTHKETQYF.